The clone carrying this T cell receptor beta chain was detected many times. This record comes from a study of early T cells in non-severe SARS-CoV-2 infection. Germline V gene data show CDR1 as SGHRS and CDR2 as YFSETQ. V shed 4 bases, J shed 2 bases, and the junction held 5 bases outside the gene matches. CDR3 length: 16 amino acids. MiXCR, applied by TCRdb to the 5' RACE reads, yields one record per CDR3 protein. The sample includes roughly 26,000 distinct CDR3 sequences, more than 3.5% of them seen just once. The sequence was obtained from an adult who was a healthcare worker with PCR-confirmed SARS-CoV-2 infection or an uninfected control (not recorded which). What was sequenced was whole blood. This chain connects TRBV5-1 to TRBJ2-3; 12 positions match TRBD2. CDR3 bases: TGCGCCAGCAGCATTACTAGCGGGAGGACCACAGATACGCAGTATTTT. Protein product: CASSITSGRTTDTQYF.